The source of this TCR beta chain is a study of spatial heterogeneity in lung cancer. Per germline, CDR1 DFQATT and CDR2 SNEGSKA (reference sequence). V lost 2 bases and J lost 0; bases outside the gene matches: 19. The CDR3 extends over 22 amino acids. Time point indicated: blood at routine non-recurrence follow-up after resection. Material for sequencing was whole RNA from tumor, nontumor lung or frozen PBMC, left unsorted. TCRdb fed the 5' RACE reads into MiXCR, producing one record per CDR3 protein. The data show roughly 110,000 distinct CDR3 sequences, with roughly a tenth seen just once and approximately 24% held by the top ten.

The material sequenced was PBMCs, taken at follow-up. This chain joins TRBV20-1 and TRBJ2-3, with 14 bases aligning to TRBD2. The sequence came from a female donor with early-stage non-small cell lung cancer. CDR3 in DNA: TGCAGTGCTAGACGAACTGGACTAGCGGGAGGACAAAGACAAACTAGCACAGATACGCAGTATTTT. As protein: CSARRTGLAGGQRQTSTDTQYF.